This T cell receptor (beta chain) was documented in a study of T cells in Graves' hyperthyroidism and ophthalmopathy. The CDR3 runs 16 residues. Germline trimming cut 1 base from V and 2 bases from J; bases unmatched to any gene: 7. Per the germline V gene, CDR1 is LNHDA and CDR2 is SQIVND (reference sequence). RNA transcripts served as the template for amplifying TCR beta CDR3 regions. HTBI primers were used for first-round RT-PCR of the TCR CDR3. TCRdb reprocessed the multiplex PCR reads with MiXCR, giving one entry per CDR3 protein. Seen here are 600,000 to 700,000 distinct CDR3 sequences, 40% to 55% observed once, and the top ten hold roughly 7.2%.

The receptor was isolated from an adult man with Graves' disease, either hyperthyroidism or ophthalmopathy (not recorded which). The gene calls are TRBV19 and TRBJ1-2, with 7 nucleotides matching TRBD1. The source material was peripheral blood or thyroid tissue (not recorded which). In DNA form, the CDR3 reads TGTGCCAGTAGTATAGGACAGGGTGCCAACAACTATGGCTACACCTTC. Translating gives CASSIGQGANNYGYTF.